The 32 T cell receptor beta chains below all came from one sample that was sequenced in a study of T cell changes during pregnancy in multiple sclerosis (dated by TCRdb to between 2018 and 2021). The library relied on the immunoSEQ multiplex PCR assay. The source is immuneACCESS, and TCRdb retained only in-frame sequences with V and J called. Part of the clones is not carried over; for the studies checked, unresolved V genes explain less than half of this, and the remainder is unexplained. Recorded for this sample are over 60,000 clones; around 91% of them occurred a single time. The top ten hold about 0.75% of the sample. Specimen: peripheral blood, collected in the third trimester of pregnancy. The origin of the receptors is a female donor in good health, enrolled as a control in a pregnancy study.

By frequency in the sample, this clone is medium-sized (0.01 to 0.1%). This chain uses TRBV29-1 with TRBJ2-1; 10 positions match TRBD1. CDR1 is SQVTM, CDR2 ANQGSEA, per germline. V lost 7 bases, J lost 4 bases, and 7 bases stayed unmatched. The CDR3 extends over 14 amino acids. CDR3 region: CSATGTGAYNEQFF. In DNA form, the CDR3 reads TGCAGCGCCACCGGGACAGGGGCGTACAATGAGCAGTTCTTC.

The CDR3 nucleotides are TGTGCCAGCAGTTCAGGACAGGGATACAGGGAAAAACTGTTTTTT. Its translation is CASSSGQGYREKLFF. J is TRBJ1-4 and V is TRBV28, with 8 bases that match TRBD1. The CDR3 length is 15 residues. The germline V gene has CDR1 MDHEN and CDR2 SYDVKM. Trimming at V came to 4 bases and at J to 8 bases, leaving 9 bases not matched to a gene. Based on the CDR3 plus reference TRBV28 and TRBJ1-4, the full variable domain is DVKVTQSSRYLVKRTGEKVFLECVQDMDHENMFWYRQDPGLGLRLIYFSYDVKMKEKGDIPEGYSVSREKKERFSLILESASTNQTSMYLCASSSGQGYREKLFFGSGTQLSVL.

The V gene is TRBV5-1, the J gene TRBJ2-7, with TRBD2 matching over 8 bases. Per the germline V gene, CDR1 is SGHRS and CDR2 is YFSETQ. V gave up 4 bases and J gave up 7 bases; unmatched junction bases: 16. This CDR3 region has 16 residues. The CDR3 DNA sequence: TGCGCCAGCAGCCCGGGGGGGAAGAATCTTTTGTGGGAGCAGTACTTC. Its translation is CASSPGGKNLLWEQYF.

The chain joins TRBV18 to TRBJ1-1; no firm D call. The V end was cut by 4 bases, the J end by 3 bases, with 12 bases between. Germline V CDR1 and CDR2: KGHSH, LQKENI. The CDR3 runs to 14 residues. CDR3 DNA: TGTGCCAGCTCACGTCGGGAGCTTGACACTGAAGCTTTCTTT. Its translation: CASSRRELDTEAFF.

The V gene is TRBV18, the J gene TRBJ1-6; 8 positions match TRBD1. Germline V gene data show CDR1 as KGHSH and CDR2 as LQKENI. Trimming removed 4 bases from V and 8 bases from J; junction bases left unmatched: 7. The CDR3 is made up of 15 amino acids. CDR3 DNA: TGTGCCAGCTCACTTGGACAGGGTCGGGATTCACCCCTCCACTTT. Translating it yields CASSLGQGRDSPLHF.

The chain uses TRBV5-4 and TRBJ1-4; D might be TRBD1 (5 bases). The germline V gene encodes CDR1 SGHNT and CDR2 YYREEE (reference sequence). There are 15 residues in the CDR3. The V gene lost 1 base and the J gene lost 4 bases, with 11 bases spanning the gap. In DNA, the CDR3 is TGTGCCAGCAGCTTGCCCGGGACTGGTAATGAAAAACTGTTTTTT. It yields the protein CASSLPGTGNEKLFF.

This clone was detected a few times. The gene calls are TRBV30 and TRBJ1-1, with D possibly matching TRBD1 (6 bases). Germline-derived CDR1 and CDR2 are GTSNPN and SVGIG (reference sequence). Trimming shortened V by 2 bases and J by 1 base, and 8 bases separated the two germline ends. The CDR3 totals 13 residues. The CDR3: CAWSSQGNTEAFF. The CDR3, as DNA: TGTGCCTGGAGTTCACAGGGGAACACTGAAGCTTTCTTT.

V usage is TRBV5-6 and J usage is TRBJ1-2; 7 positions agree with TRBD1. The CDR3 is 14 residues long. V trimming: 0 bases; J trimming: 5 bases; junction bases outside the gene matches: 4. Germline values: CDR1 SGHDT, CDR2 YYEEEE. The CDR3 DNA is TGTGCCAGCAGCTTGGCGAACAGGGGTTATGGCTACACCTTC. It yields the protein CASSLANRGYGYTF.

The chain links TRBV7-6 to TRBJ2-5; 8 nucleotides align to TRBD2. V was clipped by 5 bases and J by 2 bases; unmatched bases: 10. The CDR3 length is 16 residues. Germline assignment: CDR1 SGHVS and CDR2 FNYEAQ. Here the CDR3 reads CASSVRGGPGQETQYF. The CDR3 DNA sequence: TGTGCCAGCAGCGTCCGCGGGGGGCCTGGGCAAGAGACCCAGTACTTC.

V and J are TRBV6-1 and TRBJ1-3, with D maybe TRBD1 (5 bases). The CDR3 totals 15 residues. Trimming removed 5 bases at V and 4 bases at J, with 15 bases between. CDR1 is MNHNS and CDR2 is SASEGT in the germline V gene. The CDR3 sequence is CASSPRGVSGNTIYF. Here the CDR3 DNA reads TGTGCCAGCAGTCCTCGGGGGGTCTCGGGAAACACCATATATTTT.

The genes are TRBV7-2 and TRBJ1-1; 9 bases are shared with TRBD1. Germline-derived CDR1 and CDR2 are SGHTA and FQGNSA. J lost 6 bases, V lost 5 bases, and 19 bases had no gene match. The CDR3 loop spans 18 amino acids. In nucleotides, the CDR3 is TGTGCCAGCAGCGCACAATCCGGGACAGGGTACTTAATTCCTGAAGCTTTCTTT. This gives the protein CASSAQSGTGYLIPEAFF.

The CDR3 nucleotides are TGTGCCAGCAGCTTAGATCATCCACCCCTCCACTTT. Its translation: CASSLDHPPLHF. The rearrangement joins TRBV7-9 to TRBJ1-6; D uncertain. Looked up from germline, CDR1 is SEHNR and CDR2 is FQNEAQ (reference sequence). There are 12 residues in the CDR3. The V end lost 1 base, the J end lost 11 bases, and 6 bases lay between the germline ends.

The rearrangement joins TRBV5-4 to TRBJ1-2, with 9 bases matching TRBD1. Germline V gene sequence: CDR1 SGHNT, CDR2 YYREEE (reference sequence). Trimming took 4 bases from V and 5 from J; bases not matched to a gene: 6. CDR3 length equals 14 residues. Here the CDR3 DNA reads TGTGCCAGCAGCCTTTTGGGACAGGGTTATGGCTACACCTTC. Translating gives CASSLLGQGYGYTF.

This CDR3 reads CASSFTGSDTQYF. The CDR3 bases are TGCGCCAGCAGCTTCACAGGGTCAGATACGCAGTATTTT. The rearrangement joins TRBV5-1 to TRBJ2-3; maybe TRBD1 (6 bases). This CDR3 is built from 13 residues. V lost 2 bases to trimming and J lost 4 bases, with 8 bases between them. Germline loops: CDR1 SGHRS, CDR2 YFSETQ.

This chain uses TRBV10-3 with TRBJ2-3; 9 bases are a match to TRBD1. Trimming took 5 bases from V and 1 from J; bases not matched to a gene: 10. CDR1 and CDR2 from the germline V gene are ENHRY and SYGVKD. There are 17 residues in the CDR3. This CDR3 is CAISPGQGTGGTDTQYF. CDR3 bases: TGTGCCATCAGTCCGGGACAGGGTACGGGTGGCACAGATACGCAGTATTTT.

V is TRBV5-6 and J is TRBJ2-3, with a possible D match to TRBD2 (7 bases). Deletions cut 4 bases from V and 7 bases from J, with 19 bases between. Germline loops: CDR1 SGHDT, CDR2 YYEEEE. The CDR3 is 15 residues long. The CDR3, as DNA: TGTGCCAGCAGCGAGCTGGGGGGGCGGGTGTATACGCAGTATTTT. Amino acids: CASSELGGRVYTQYF.

This chain links TRBV19 with TRBJ2-7; 9 bases fit TRBD2. V gave up 5 bases and J gave up 2 bases; unmatched junction bases: 1. Germline V gives CDR1 LNHDA, CDR2 SQIVND (reference sequence). The CDR3 extends over 13 amino acids. In DNA form, the CDR3 reads TGTGCCAGTAGTGGCGGGAGGGCCTACGAGCAGTACTTC. This gives the protein CASSGGRAYEQYF.

V and J are TRBV28 and TRBJ2-7, with 7 bases lining up with TRBD2. V shed 3 bases, J shed 3 bases, and the junction held 11 bases outside the gene matches. CDR1 is MDHEN, CDR2 SYDVKM, per germline. CDR3 length equals 16 residues. CDR3 region: CASSFSSGLADYEQYF. The CDR3 DNA reads as TGTGCCAGCAGTTTTTCCAGCGGGCTAGCGGACTACGAGCAGTACTTC.

The chain carries TRBV19 and TRBJ1-1, with D unresolved. This CDR3 comprises 14 residues. V dropped 7 bases and J dropped 1 base, with 13 bases sitting between them. The V gene's germline CDR1 is LNHDA and CDR2 SQIVND (reference sequence). CDR3 sequence (DNA): TGTGCCAGTACCTTATTAACTGCGAACACTGAAGCTTTCTTT. Translated: CASTLLTANTEAFF.

The V and J genes are TRBV5-6 and TRBJ2-6; TRBD1 is a possible D gene (6 bases). The V gene's germline CDR1 is SGHDT and CDR2 YYEEEE. The CDR3 is 14 residues long. V was clipped by 5 bases and J by 1 base, with 7 bases between them. CDR3 sequence (DNA): TGTGCCAGCAGACAGGGTTCTGGGGCCAACGTCCTGACTTTC. Translated: CASRQGSGANVLTF. Drawing the rest from reference TRBV5-6 and TRBJ2-6, the complete variable domain is DAGVTQSPTHLIKTRGQQVTLRCSPKSGHDTVSWYQQALGQGPQFIFQYYEEEERQRGNFPDRFSGHQFPNYSSELNVNALLLGDSALYLCASRQGSGANVLTFGAGSRLTVL.

This clone was seen more than once but under ten times. The CDR3 DNA sequence: TGTGCCAGCAGCGTAGATCAGACTCATAAGCAGTACTTC. Translated, it gives CASSVDQTHKQYF. V gene TRBV9 combines with J gene TRBJ2-7; D is uncertain. Trimming pared 0 bases from V and 8 bases from J, leaving 12 bases between. CDR3 size: 13 residues. In germline, CDR1 is SGDLS, CDR2 YYNGEE.

CDR3 DNA sequence: TGCGCCAGCAGCGCCCCGGGAAACTCCTACGAGCAGTACTTC. Protein sequence: CASSAPGNSYEQYF. This rearrangement joins TRBV5-1 to TRBJ2-7, with D perhaps matching TRBD2 (5 bases). The V end was cut by 4 bases, the J end by 0 bases, with 11 bases between. CDR1 and CDR2 from the germline V gene are SGHRS and YFSETQ. This CDR3 region has 14 residues.

The chain combines TRBV19 with TRBJ2-7; TRBD1 matches at 10 bases. Germline assignment: CDR1 LNHDA and CDR2 SQIVND (reference sequence). Trimming took 5 bases from V and 5 from J; bases not matched to a gene: 9. The CDR3 totals 15 residues. The CDR3 bases are TGTGCCAGTAGTCCCCGACAGGGGGCGCGGAACGAGCAGTACTTC. Its protein product is CASSPRQGARNEQYF.

The chain recombines TRBV2 with TRBJ1-5; D not resolved. This CDR3 spans 15 amino acids. Germline assignment: CDR1 SNHLY and CDR2 FYNNEI. The germline V and J ends were trimmed by 6 bases and 0 bases, with 12 bases remaining between them. DNA of the CDR3: TGTGCCAGCAGCATCCAGCGGTATAGCAATCAGCCCCAGCATTTT. This sequence encodes CASSIQRYSNQPQHF.

The V call is TRBV5-4, the J call TRBJ2-3; no clear D. Per germline, CDR1 SGHNT and CDR2 YYREEE (reference sequence). V dropped 4 bases and J dropped 4 bases, with 10 bases sitting between them. The CDR3 has 13 residues. CDR3 protein: CASSPWAADTQYF. The CDR3, as DNA: TGTGCCAGCAGCCCCTGGGCCGCAGATACGCAGTATTTT.

This chain uses TRBV28 with TRBJ1-5; D remains ambiguous. Germline-derived CDR1 and CDR2 are MDHEN and SYDVKM. The V end was cut by 7 bases, the J end by 6 bases, with 10 bases between. The CDR3 sequence is 12 residues long. Here the CDR3 reads CASNVGSQPQHF. The CDR3 DNA is TGTGCCAGCAACGTCGGTAGTCAGCCCCAGCATTTT.

The rearrangement joins TRBV7-2 to TRBJ1-1, with D possibly matching TRBD1 (6 bases). Germline CDR1 is SGHTA and CDR2 is FQGNSA. This CDR3 has 15 amino acids. With 3 bases removed from V and 3 bases from J, the gap between germline ends came to 14 bases. For the CDR3, the DNA is TGTGCCAGCAGCTTCCACAGGGTAGGGGACACTGAAGCTTTCTTT. This codes for CASSFHRVGDTEAFF.

This clone was found many times. The chain uses TRBV30 and TRBJ2-7; 8 nucleotides line up with TRBD1. The V gene's germline CDR1 is GTSNPN and CDR2 SVGIG (reference sequence). V lost 2 bases to trimming and J lost 6 bases; unmatched junction nucleotides: 3. This CDR3 spans 12 amino acids. In nucleotides, the CDR3 is TGTGCCTGGAGTCGCACAGGGGGCGAGCAGTACTTC. Residues: CAWSRTGGEQYF. Filled out from reference TRBV30 and TRBJ2-7, the complete variable domain reads SQTIHQWPATLVQPVGSPLSLECTVEGTSNPNLYWYRQAAGRGLQLLFYSVGIGQISSEVPQNLSASRPQDRQFILSSKKLLLSDSGFYLCAWSRTGGEQYFGPGTRLTVT.

The CDR3 sequence is CASSIVFGANYGYTF. CDR3 sequence (DNA): TGTGCCAGTAGTATCGTTTTCGGAGCTAACTATGGCTACACCTTC. The chain has TRBV19 and TRBJ1-2; D ambiguous. Trimming removed 3 bases at V and 0 bases at J, with 11 bases between. This CDR3 spans 15 amino acids. Germline V gives CDR1 LNHDA, CDR2 SQIVND (reference sequence).

The rearrangement uses TRBV27 and TRBJ2-1; 7 nucleotides match TRBD1. The CDR3 is 15 amino acids. Germline CDR1 and CDR2: MNHEY and SMNVEV (reference sequence). V dropped 3 bases and J dropped 4; count of bases not matched to a gene: 6. The CDR3 reads CASSLRGPRYNEQFF. In DNA, the CDR3 is TGTGCCAGCAGTTTGAGGGGGCCGAGGTACAATGAGCAGTTCTTC.

This rearrangement joins TRBV11-2 to TRBJ1-2; 9 bases map to TRBD1. This CDR3 region has 18 residues. Germline CDR1 and CDR2: SGHAT and FQNNGV. V dropped 5 bases and J dropped 4; count of bases not matched to a gene: 17. The CDR3 region has the DNA TGTGCCAGCAGCCATCCCGGGACAGGGATTACCTTCCCCTATGGCTACACCTTC. Protein sequence: CASSHPGTGITFPYGYTF.

CDR3 coding DNA: TGTGCCAGCAGTTTTCATGCTGAAGCTTTCTTT. Its translation is CASSFHAEAFF. This chain joins TRBV2 and TRBJ1-1, with D unresolved. Between the trimmed V and J ends, which lost 5 bases and 6 bases, there was a span of 7 bases. The CDR3 has 11 amino acids. CDR1 and CDR2 (germline): SNHLY, FYNNEI. The variable domain in full, completed from reference TRBV2 and TRBJ1-1, reads EPEVTQTPSHQVTQMGQEVILRCVPISNHLYFYWYRQILGQKVEFLVSFYNNEISEKSEIFDDQFSVERPDGSNFTLKIRSTKLEDSAMYFCASSFHAEAFFGQGTRLTVV.